A selection of T cell receptor beta chains follows, all from one sample in a study of T-cell reconstitution after alpha-beta-depleted transplantation in children. TCRdb reprocessed the PCR reads with MiXCR, giving one entry per CDR3 protein. The repertoire holds 250,000 to 300,000 distinct CDR3 sequences, with roughly a tenth as singletons. The input for sequencing was PBMCs, taken before TCRalphabeta/CD19-depleted stem cell transplant. These receptors were taken from a boy under two years old with acute myeloid leukemia, due to receive a stem cell transplant. The conserved cysteine and the conserved F or W are not part of the CDR3 here. Each record gives: V gene, clone size, CDR3 protein. The size entry is marked missing in some rows and otherwise reads once, few, many or a size class.

TRBV3-1 many ASSQVQGSGANVLT
TRBV12-3/TRBV12-4 many ASNLLAGGAPDEQF
TRBV7-2 once ASSLGLCPYEQY
TRBV24-1 many ATSVGLSYNEQF
TRBV9 many ASSPRENEQF
TRBV12-3/TRBV12-4 many ASSLALEPRVEY
TRBV12-3/TRBV12-4 many ASRGGQQPQH
TRBV7-2 few ASSLVGGGVETQY
TRBV5-1 many ASSLARSDTDTQY
TRBV4-2 few ASSQVGGSYNEQF
TRBV4-2 many ASSQSGSLTEAF
TRBV3-1 NA ACCHSPTGTLTYEQY
TRBV29-1 NA SVAGLAGTGSYNEQI
TRBV7-9 many ASSLAARDEQY
TRBV28 many ASSRAGEHYGYT
TRBV20-1 many SARLAGGIGELF
TRBV7-2 many ASSSRLAGAFYEQY
TRBV9 many ASSPRDGAYEQY
TRBV11-3 many ASSLGGGAREQF
TRBV7-3 few ASSLMAGEGETQY
TRBV20-1 NA SARDPVTGDNRAPLH
TRBV7-9 once AMSLGRRESQY
TRBV4-3 many ASSQDLAGVPDTQY
TRBV4-2 few ASSQAGGSSEAF
TRBV12-3/TRBV12-4 many ASSPRGQGGQETQY
TRBV9 many ASSSRLAGESDTQY
TRBV14 many ASSHAAVKQY
TRBV12-3/TRBV12-4 NA ASSPSGEDGELF
TRBV5-5 NA ASSLPQGSTDTQY
TRBV12-3/TRBV12-4 many ASSFEFRGGVGQPQH
TRBV28 many ASSSGENTGELF
TRBV20-1 NA SASINLANEQF
TRBV9 NA RGSRRDGDTQY
TRBV3-1 many ASSLQAHPTDTQY
TRBV12-3/TRBV12-4 many ASPIGGAGANVLT
TRBV5-5 many ASSYPTNTGELF
TRBV10-3 few AIRDSANIQY
TRBV29-1 many SVEGRGREGAF
TRBV6-1 NA ASIDRGRDGELF
TRBV11-2 many ASSRTGLNTEAF
TRBV7-2 few ASSFLGRVIGDEQY
TRBV6-5 few ASSYEGGKSYEQY
TRBV7-3 many ASSATQGAYEQY
TRBV13 few ASSWVATSVYNEQF
TRBV7-3 many ASSLNSFGELF
TRBV6-2/TRBV6-3 few ASSRQSGANVLT
TRBV7-2 many ASTLSQYNEQF
TRBV4-3 many ASSLLADLSYEQY
TRBV7-2 many ASSLLGLAGDEQY
TRBV9 many ASSGSALRGEQY
TRBV18 many ASSPGGDEKLF
TRBV20-1 NA SARVRQTVPYEQY
TRBV14 many ASSRRGVETQY
TRBV5-1 many ASNQGAYNEQF
TRBV7-9 many ASSLNEPYEQY
TRBV7-9 few ASSLGGSSPLH
TRBV4-3 many ASSQDKGEAGNTIY
TRBV5-6 NA AMGAGTGGLLSYYEQY